The TCR beta chain under discussion was sequenced for a study of beta chain features in type 1 diabetes. Overall study results and limits: In every one of the four CD4+ subsets, TCRB CDR3s were moderately but significantly shorter in Type 1 diabetes patients.

V lost 8 bases and J lost 4, with 11 bases in between. The V gene's germline CDR1 is MNHNY and CDR2 SVGAGI (reference sequence). The CDR3 contains 12 residues. In this sample, this clone turned up a few times. The antigen is undetermined. Investigators reverse transcribed all isolated RNA, so they sequenced expressed TCRB transcripts. TCRdb keeps only in-frame clones here, not all; method: immunoSEQ multiplex PCR. The data contain about 400,000 clones, roughly 13% of them singletons. This receptor was obtained from a woman between 18 and 29 years old with type 1 diabetes. Sequencing used naive CD4+ T cells from blood. The rearrangement joins TRBV6-6 to TRBJ2-5; the D gene is possibly TRBD2 (6 bases). The chain's CDR3 is CASGGRSETQYF. CDR3 bases: TGTGCCAGCGGGGGGAGGTCAGAGACCCAGTACTTC.